The present TCR beta chain was sequenced within a study of regulatory T cells in long-lasting Graves disease. Sample time point: persistent/refractory GD, antithyroid drugs over 5 years with positive TRAb. Following extraction of RNA from PBMCs, that RNA was used to make the TCR library. This clonotype has just a few counts. To make TCR beta libraries, researchers used iRepertoire HTBI primers and Arm-PCR of CDR3 regions. Each CDR3 protein is one row after TCRdb ran MiXCR on the multiplex PCR reads. This table has more than 350,000 distinct CDR3 sequences, around 20% appearing once. The CDR3 length is 16 residues. CDR1 LGHDT and CDR2 YNNKEL come from the germline V gene (reference sequence). V was shortened by 3 bases and J by 0 bases, with 11 bases between the two germline ends.

This chain links TRBV3-1 with TRBJ2-2; perhaps TRBD2 as D (5 bases). The source is a female donor with Graves disease. This specimen consisted of peripheral blood mononuclear cells (PBMCs), obtained when the disease was refractory, from a patient treated with antithyroid drugs. CDR3 nucleotides: TGTGCCAGCAGCCAGAGACTATCGTCGAACACCGGGGAGCTGTTTTTT. Protein: CASSQRLSSNTGELFF.